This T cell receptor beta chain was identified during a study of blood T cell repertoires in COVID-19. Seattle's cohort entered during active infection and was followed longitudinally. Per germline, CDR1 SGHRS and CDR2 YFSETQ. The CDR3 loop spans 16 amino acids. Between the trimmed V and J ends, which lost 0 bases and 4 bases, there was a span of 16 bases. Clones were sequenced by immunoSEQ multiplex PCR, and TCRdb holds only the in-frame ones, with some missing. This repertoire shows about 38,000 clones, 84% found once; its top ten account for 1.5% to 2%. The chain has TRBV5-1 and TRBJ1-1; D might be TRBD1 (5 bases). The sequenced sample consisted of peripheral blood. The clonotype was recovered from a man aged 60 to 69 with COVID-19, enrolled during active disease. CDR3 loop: CASSLEAGADGTEAFF. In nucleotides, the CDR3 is TGCGCCAGCAGCTTGGAAGCTGGGGCGGATGGCACTGAAGCTTTCTTT. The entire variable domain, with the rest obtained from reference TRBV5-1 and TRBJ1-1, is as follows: KAGVTQTPRYLIKTRGQQVTLSCSPISGHRSVSWYQQTPGQGLQFLFEYFSETQRNKGNFPGRFSGRQFSNSRSEMNVSTLELGDSALYLCASSLEAGADGTEAFFGQGTRLTVV.